The TCR beta chain described here comes from a study of naive and memory T cell subsets. Two oligonucleotides, mixed equimolar, formed the beta constant-region primer covering TRBC1 and TRBC2. The cDNA 3' end received a ligated single-stranded oligonucleotide carrying the SP2 primer and a 12-nucleotide UMI. Ligated cDNA was amplified by four rounds of PCR with nested alpha and beta constant-region primers and SP2. TCRdb analysed the UMI-ligation and nested PCR reads with MiXCR anew, one entry per CDR3 protein. The table has roughly 140,000 distinct CDR3 sequences, about a sixth seen once; the top ten hold 0.14%. General study results and limits: TCR counts from RNA may reflect activation-linked expression changes.

CMV status came from CD4+ T cell IFNgamma after overnight CMV lysate stimulation of fresh PBMCs. This clonotype was observed a few times. What it binds is unknown. The source material was naive CD4+ T cells from blood. The TCR sequence derives from a human donor in good health.

CDR3 in DNA: TGCAGCGTTGCCCAGGGGGACAATGAGCAGTTCTTC. Protein sequence: CSVAQGDNEQFF. V and J are TRBV29-1 and TRBJ2-1; 7 bases are shared with TRBD1. This CDR3 comprises 12 residues. V was clipped by 4 bases and J by 5 bases; unmatched bases: 2. Germline V gene data show CDR1 as SQVTM and CDR2 as ANQGSEA.